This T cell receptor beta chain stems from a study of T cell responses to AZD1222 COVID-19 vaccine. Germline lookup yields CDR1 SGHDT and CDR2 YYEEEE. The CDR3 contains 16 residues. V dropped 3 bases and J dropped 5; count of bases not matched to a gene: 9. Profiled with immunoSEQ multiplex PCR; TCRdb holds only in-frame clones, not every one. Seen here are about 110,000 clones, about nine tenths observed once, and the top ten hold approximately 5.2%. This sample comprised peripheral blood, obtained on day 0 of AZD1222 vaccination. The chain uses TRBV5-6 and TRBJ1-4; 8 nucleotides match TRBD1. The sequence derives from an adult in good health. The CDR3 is CASSSNPGQANEKLFF. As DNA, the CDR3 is TGTGCCAGCAGCTCAAACCCGGGACAGGCAAATGAAAAACTGTTTTTT. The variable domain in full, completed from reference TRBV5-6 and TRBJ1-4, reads DAGVTQSPTHLIKTRGQQVTLRCSPKSGHDTVSWYQQALGQGPQFIFQYYEEEERQRGNFPDRFSGHQFPNYSSELNVNALLLGDSALYLCASSSNPGQANEKLFFGSGTQLSVL.